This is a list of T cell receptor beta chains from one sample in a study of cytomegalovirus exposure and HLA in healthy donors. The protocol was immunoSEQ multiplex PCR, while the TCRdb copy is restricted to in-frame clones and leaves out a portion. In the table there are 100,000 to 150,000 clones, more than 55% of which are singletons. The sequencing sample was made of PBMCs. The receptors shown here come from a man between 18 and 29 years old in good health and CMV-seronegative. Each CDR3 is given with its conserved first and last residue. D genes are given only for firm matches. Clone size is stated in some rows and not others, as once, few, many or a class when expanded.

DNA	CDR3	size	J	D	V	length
TGTGCCACCAGTCCAGGGGGTCGTGGCTACACCTTC	CATSPGGRGYTF	once	TRBJ1-2	TRBD1	TRBV15	12
TGTGCCAGCAGTGACGGGACAGGGATAGAGACCCAGTACTTC	CASSDGTGIETQYF	few	TRBJ2-5	TRBD1	TRBV6-1	14
TGTGCCAGCAGTTCGGGACAATACGAGGAGACCCAGTACTTC	CASSSGQYEETQYF	once	TRBJ2-5	-	TRBV27	14
TGTGCCAGCAGTGGAGGGTGGGGAGTTGAAGCTTTCTTT	CASSGGWGVEAFF	-	TRBJ1-1	-	TRBV6-6	13
TGTGCCAGCTCAGGGACTAGCAGAGATACGCAGTATTTT	CASSGTSRDTQYF	-	TRBJ2-3	TRBD2	TRBV25-1	13
TGCGCCAGCAGTAGACAGGGAAGCTCCTACAATGAGCAGTTCTTC	CASSRQGSSYNEQFF	-	TRBJ2-1	TRBD1	TRBV10-2	15
TGTGCCAGTAGTAGAACCGGAAGCGGGAGCTCCTACAATGAGCAGTTCTTC	CASSRTGSGSSYNEQFF	few	TRBJ2-1	TRBD2	TRBV19	17
TGTGCCAGCAGCCCTCTACGGGGTATGAACACTGAAGCTTTCTTT	CASSPLRGMNTEAFF	-	TRBJ1-1	-	TRBV7-7	15
TGCGCCAGCAGCCTGGGGGCTGATACGCAGTATTTT	CASSLGADTQYF	-	TRBJ2-3	-	TRBV4-1	12
TGTGCCAGCAGCGTAGCCGGGACAGGGTCCGGAGAGCAGTACTTC	CASSVAGTGSGEQYF	-	TRBJ2-7	TRBD1	TRBV9	15
TGTGCCAGCAGCCCCGACAGGGCAAGAAACACCATATATTTT	CASSPDRARNTIYF	-	TRBJ1-3	TRBD1	TRBV6-5	14
TGTGCCAGAAGCGACTCCGGGACACCCCGTCGGGAGCAGTACTTC	CARSDSGTPRREQYF	-	TRBJ2-7	-	TRBV5-3	15
TGTGCCAGCAGTTTCCCCGGGACAGGGGCCGACGAGCAGTACTTC	CASSFPGTGADEQYF	-	TRBJ2-7	TRBD1	TRBV28	15
TGCGCCAGCAGCGCACAAACGGGACTAGCGGGGGGGTTCTTC	CASSAQTGLAGGFF	-	TRBJ2-1	TRBD2	TRBV5-1	14
TGTGCCAGCAGCTTGGTGGACAGGGTCCCCTACGAGCAGTACTTC	CASSLVDRVPYEQYF	once	TRBJ2-7	TRBD1	TRBV7-6	15
TGCGCCAGCAGCCAAATGGACAGGGGCTACAATGAGCAGTTCTTC	CASSQMDRGYNEQFF	-	TRBJ2-1	TRBD1	TRBV4-1	15
TGTGCCAGCAGAGTACCGGGTGGTAGCAATCAGCCCCAGCATTTT	CASRVPGGSNQPQHF	-	TRBJ1-5	-	TRBV28	15
TGTGCCAGCAGCTTACAGGGGGCGCGGTACGAGCAGTACTTC	CASSLQGARYEQYF	-	TRBJ2-7	TRBD1	TRBV11-3	14
TGTGCCAGCAGTTTATCGGGGGGGGTCTATGGCTACACCTTC	CASSLSGGVYGYTF	once	TRBJ1-2	-	TRBV27	14
TGTGCCTGGAGTTGGGAGGCGTTCTATAATTCACCCCTCCACTTT	CAWSWEAFYNSPLHF	few	TRBJ1-6	-	TRBV30	15
TGTGCCAGCAGCCAATCGAGCAGGGCCCATGAGCAGTTCTTC	CASSQSSRAHEQFF	-	TRBJ2-1	-	TRBV16	14
TGTGCTAGTGGTCCGGGACAGGGTTCAGATACGCAGTATTTT	CASGPGQGSDTQYF	-	TRBJ2-3	TRBD1	TRBV12-5	14
TGTGCCTGGAGTGTTAATCCTTCGGGGACCCAGTACTTC	CAWSVNPSGTQYF	few	TRBJ2-5	-	TRBV30	13
TGTGCCTGGACCCTCCCTGGACAGGGGGATCAGCCCCAGCATTTT	CAWTLPGQGDQPQHF	once	TRBJ1-5	TRBD1	TRBV30	15
TGTGCCATCAGTGAGAACGGACAGGGCCGGTCGGGCAATCAGCCCCAGCATTTT	CAISENGQGRSGNQPQHF	-	TRBJ1-5	TRBD1	TRBV10-3	18
TGTGCCAGCAGCTTTCAACCCCTCCTAGCGGGAGGCGGGAATGAGCAGTTCTTC	CASSFQPLLAGGGNEQFF	-	TRBJ2-1	TRBD2	TRBV7-8	18
TGTGCCAGCAGCGGGGGAGGTGGGCCCCAGCATTTT	CASSGGGGPQHF	few	TRBJ1-5	-	TRBV5-4	12
TGTGCCAGCAGTTTACTTCAGGGTAGAGAAAAACTGTTTTTT	CASSLLQGREKLFF	-	TRBJ1-4	-	TRBV28	14
TGTGCCAGCCTAGCGAGCAGGATCGCAGGGCCCCCAGGCACAGATACGCAGTATTTT	CASLASRIAGPPGTDTQYF	-	TRBJ2-3	-	TRBV18	19
TGTGCCAGCAGCCCCCGGTCTAGCGGGACCAACGAGCAGTACTTC	CASSPRSSGTNEQYF	-	TRBJ2-7	TRBD2	TRBV7-9	15
TGTGCCAGCAGCCCCGGACGGACTCTTTGGGGCTATGGCTACACCTTC	CASSPGRTLWGYGYTF	once	TRBJ1-2	-	TRBV7-9	16
TGTGCCAGCAGTTCCATCACCGGGACAGGGGTTGAAAAACTGTTTTTT	CASSSITGTGVEKLFF	-	TRBJ1-4	TRBD1	TRBV27	16
TGTGCCAGTAGTATAGGCGGACTAGCGGGGCTCCAAGAGACCCAGTACTTC	CASSIGGLAGLQETQYF	-	TRBJ2-5	TRBD2	TRBV19	17
TGTGCCTGGAGTGGGACAGGGAGCGAGCAGTACTTC	CAWSGTGSEQYF	-	TRBJ2-7	TRBD1	TRBV30	12
TGTGCCACCAGCCGGGACTTACTCTACGAGCAGTACTTC	CATSRDLLYEQYF	-	TRBJ2-7	-	TRBV15	13
TGTGCCAGCAGCTTATTACAGGGGGACACTGAAGCTTTCTTT	CASSLLQGDTEAFF	-	TRBJ1-1	TRBD1	TRBV5-6	14
TGTGCCAGCACGGGGAAGTGGGGTAGCAATCAGCCCCAGCATTTT	CASTGKWGSNQPQHF	-	TRBJ1-5	-	TRBV6-5	15
TGTGCCATCACCCAGGGGTTGGACTATGGCTACACCTTC	CAITQGLDYGYTF	-	TRBJ1-2	-	TRBV10-3	13
TGTGCCAGCAGTGTCGGGGACAGGGGAAGGAATGAGCAGTTCTTC	CASSVGDRGRNEQFF	-	TRBJ2-1	TRBD1	TRBV2	15
TGCAGCGTTGGTGGGGGGACTAGCGGGAGTTTAGATACGCAGTATTTT	CSVGGGTSGSLDTQYF	few	TRBJ2-3	TRBD2	TRBV29-1	16
TGTGCCAGCTCATCAAAAGCTGCGGGGGCGGAGAACACTGAAGCTTTCTTT	CASSSKAAGAENTEAFF	-	TRBJ1-1	-	TRBV18	17
TGTGCCATCAAGGGAGACCACACAGATACGCAGTATTTT	CAIKGDHTDTQYF	few	TRBJ2-3	-	TRBV10-3	13
TGTGCCAGCAGTTACAGGGGAAGGGGGGACACTGAAGCTTTCTTT	CASSYRGRGDTEAFF	-	TRBJ1-1	TRBD1	TRBV27	15